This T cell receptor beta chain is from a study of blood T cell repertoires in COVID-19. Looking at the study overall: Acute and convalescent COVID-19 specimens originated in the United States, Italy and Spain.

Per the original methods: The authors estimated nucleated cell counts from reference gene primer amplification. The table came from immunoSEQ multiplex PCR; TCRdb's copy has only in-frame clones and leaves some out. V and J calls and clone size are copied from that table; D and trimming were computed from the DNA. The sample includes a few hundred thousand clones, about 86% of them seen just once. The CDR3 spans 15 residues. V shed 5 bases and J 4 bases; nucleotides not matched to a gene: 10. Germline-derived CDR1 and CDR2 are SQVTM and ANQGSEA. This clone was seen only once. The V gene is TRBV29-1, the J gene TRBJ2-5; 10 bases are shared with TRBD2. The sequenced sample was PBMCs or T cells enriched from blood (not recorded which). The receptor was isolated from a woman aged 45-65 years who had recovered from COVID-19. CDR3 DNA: TGCAGCGTTCGGTGGGTAGCGGGGGGCCGAGAGACCCAGTACTTC. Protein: CSVRWVAGGRETQYF.